This T cell receptor (beta chain) emerged from a study of post-analysis software for immune sequencing data. Study-level findings and limits: TRBV segments more frequent in patients than in controls numbered several and included TRBV5-6, TRBV5-1 and TRBV20-1.

cDNA libraries for TCR beta contained unique molecular identifiers. TCRdb processed the PCR reads anew with MiXCR; each CDR3 protein has one entry. This table holds some 700,000 distinct CDR3 sequences, 55% to 60% found once. CDR3 length equals 17 residues. Germline V CDR1 and CDR2: SQVTM, ANQGSEA. V dropped 0 bases and J dropped 4 bases, with 21 bases sitting between them. For this clonotype: The antigen remains unidentified.

This sequence originates from a girl under 10 years old with multiple sclerosis. V is TRBV29-1 and J is TRBJ1-2; no clear D gene. Sequenced: blood. The DNA for the CDR3 is TGCAGCGTTGAAGACAAAAGGGCAGGATCTCCGTTCTATGGCTACACCTTC. This codes for CSVEDKRAGSPFYGYTF.